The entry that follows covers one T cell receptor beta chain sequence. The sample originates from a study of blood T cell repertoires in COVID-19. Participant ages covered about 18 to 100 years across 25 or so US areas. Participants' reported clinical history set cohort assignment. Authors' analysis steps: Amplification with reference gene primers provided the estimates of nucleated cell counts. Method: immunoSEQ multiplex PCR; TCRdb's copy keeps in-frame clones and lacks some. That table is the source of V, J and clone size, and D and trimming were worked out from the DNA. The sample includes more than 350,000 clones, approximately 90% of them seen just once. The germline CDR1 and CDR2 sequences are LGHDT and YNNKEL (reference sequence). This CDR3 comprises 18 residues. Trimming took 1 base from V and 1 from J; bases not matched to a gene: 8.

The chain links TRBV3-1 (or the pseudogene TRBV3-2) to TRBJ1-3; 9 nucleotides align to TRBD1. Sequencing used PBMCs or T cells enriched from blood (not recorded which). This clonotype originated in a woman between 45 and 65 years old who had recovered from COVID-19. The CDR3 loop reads CASSQVGQGLESGNTIYF. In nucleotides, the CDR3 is TGTGCCAGCAGCCAAGTGGGACAGGGTCTGGAATCTGGAAACACCATATATTTT.